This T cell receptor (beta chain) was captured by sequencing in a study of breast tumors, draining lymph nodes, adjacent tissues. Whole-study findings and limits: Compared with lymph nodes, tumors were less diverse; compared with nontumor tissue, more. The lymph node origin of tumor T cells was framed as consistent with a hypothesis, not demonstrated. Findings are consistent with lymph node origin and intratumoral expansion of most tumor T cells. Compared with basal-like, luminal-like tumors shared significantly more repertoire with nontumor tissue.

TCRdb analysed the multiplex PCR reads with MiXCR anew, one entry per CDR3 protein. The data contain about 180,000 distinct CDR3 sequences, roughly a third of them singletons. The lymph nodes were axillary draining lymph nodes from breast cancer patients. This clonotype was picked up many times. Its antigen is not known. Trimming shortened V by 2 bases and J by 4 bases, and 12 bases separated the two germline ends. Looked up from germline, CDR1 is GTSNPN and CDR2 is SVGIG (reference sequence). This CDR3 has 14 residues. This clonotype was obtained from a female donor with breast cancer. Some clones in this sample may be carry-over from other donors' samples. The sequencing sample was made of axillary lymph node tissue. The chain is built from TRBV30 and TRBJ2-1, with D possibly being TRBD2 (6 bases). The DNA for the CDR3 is TGTGCCTGGAGTTGGGACGGGGGATACAATGAGCAGTTCTTC. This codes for CAWSWDGGYNEQFF.